The rows below give T cell receptor beta chains drawn from one sample of a study of technical replicates of blood from a few donors. The protocol was immunoSEQ multiplex PCR, while the TCRdb copy is restricted to in-frame clones and leaves out a portion. The sample lists just over 80,000 clones, approximately 97% seen once, with about 0.3% in the top ten. Sequenced: T cells isolated from PBMCs. These receptors all come from a human donor in good health. Each CDR3 is given with its conserved first and last residue. A D gene is named only where the DNA matches it firmly. Where a row states a size, it is once, few, many or the class of an expanded clone; other rows omit it.

TRBV19	TRBJ2-7	NA	TRBD2	CASSSFTGGAYEQYF	TGTGCCAGTAGTTCCTTTACGGGAGGAGCCTACGAGCAGTACTTC
TRBV13	TRBJ2-7	NA	NA	CASSSRGPYEQYF	TGTGCCAGCAGCTCCAGGGGTCCCTACGAGCAGTACTTC
TRBV27	TRBJ1-1	NA	NA	CASSNHRDGTEAFF	TGTGCCAGCAGTAACCACAGGGACGGCACTGAAGCTTTCTTT
TRBV6-5	TRBJ1-2	NA	TRBD1	CASSWDSNYGYTF	TGTGCCAGCAGTTGGGACAGCAACTATGGCTACACCTTC
TRBV7-5	TRBJ1-5	NA	NA	CVRSLVPGGRQEIDQPQHF	TGTGTCAGAAGCTTAGTGCCAGGGGGCAGGCAAGAGATCGATCAGCCCCAGCATTTT
TRBV2	TRBJ1-1	NA	TRBD1	CARRGQPNTEAFF	TGTGCCAGACGGGGACAGCCGAACACTGAAGCTTTCTTT
TRBV19	TRBJ2-5	NA	TRBD1	CASSEQGGQGVTQYF	TGTGCCAGTAGTGAGCAGGGGGGACAGGGGGTAACCCAGTACTTC
TRBV6-5	TRBJ2-1	NA	TRBD2	CASRARTSFHEQFF	TGTGCCAGCAGGGCTCGGACTAGTTTCCATGAGCAGTTCTTC
TRBV19	TRBJ2-4	NA	TRBD1	CASSLDRENIQYF	TGTGCCAGTAGCCTGGACAGGGAGAACATTCAGTACTTC
TRBV6-7	TRBJ1-1	once	NA	CASSYDFAGSDTEAFF	TGTGCCAGCAGTTACGATTTTGCAGGGTCGGACACTGAAGCTTTCTTT
TRBV27	TRBJ2-2	NA	TRBD2	CASSLFGRVAGGPGELFF	TGTGCCAGCAGTTTATTTGGCAGGGTAGCGGGAGGCCCCGGGGAGCTGTTTTTT
TRBV21-1	TRBJ1-5	NA	NA	CASSKLGGNLTGTYSNQPQHF	TGTGCCAGCAGCAAGCTGGGGGGGAACCTAACCGGGACCTATAGCAATCAGCCCCAGCATTTT
TRBV7-3	TRBJ2-7	NA	TRBD2	CASSILAGGPYEQYF	TGTGCCAGCAGTATACTAGCGGGAGGGCCTTACGAGCAGTACTTC
TRBV29-1	TRBJ1-3	once	NA	CSVEQGRNTIYF	TGCAGCGTTGAACAGGGAAGAAACACCATATATTTT
TRBV30	TRBJ1-1	NA	NA	CAWSLQENTEAFF	TGTGCCTGGAGTCTGCAGGAGAACACTGAAGCTTTCTTT
TRBV7-9	TRBJ1-1	NA	TRBD1	CASSFWTGPEAFF	TGTGCCAGCAGCTTCTGGACAGGACCTGAAGCTTTCTTT
TRBV19	TRBJ1-2	NA	NA	CASSTHGANYGYTF	TGTGCCAGTAGTACCCACGGTGCTAACTATGGCTACACCTTC
TRBV28	TRBJ1-1	NA	NA	CASSLRQGLNTEAFF	TGTGCCAGCAGTTTACGCCAGGGGTTGAACACTGAAGCTTTCTTT
TRBV7-9	TRBJ2-1	NA	NA	CASIGGSSYNEQFF	TGTGCCAGCATTGGGGGCAGCTCCTACAATGAGCAGTTCTTC
TRBV28	TRBJ1-1	NA	NA	CASSLFGVGVGTEAFF	TGTGCCAGCAGTTTATTCGGGGTCGGGGTTGGCACTGAAGCTTTCTTT
TRBV21-1	TRBJ1-4	NA	NA	CASRRLSGVCRFATNEKLFF	TGTGCCAGCAGGAGATTATCAGGGGTTTGTCGCTTTGCAACTAATGAAAAACTGTTTTTT
TRBV7-2	TRBJ2-7	NA	NA	CASSSTWGPYEQYF	TGTGCCAGCAGCTCAACTTGGGGCCCCTACGAGCAGTACTTC
TRBV11-3	TRBJ2-5	NA	NA	CASSLTQRVQETQYF	TGTGCCAGCAGCTTGACCCAGCGGGTCCAAGAGACCCAGTACTTC
TRBV9	TRBJ1-3	NA	TRBD1	CASSARTGRGNTIYF	TGTGCCAGCAGCGCCCGGACAGGGCGGGGAAACACCATATATTTT
TRBV27	TRBJ2-7	NA	NA	CASSKQGYEQYF	TGTGCCAGCAGTAAGCAGGGTTACGAGCAGTACTTC
TRBV2	TRBJ2-7	NA	TRBD2	CASSGTSGSYEQYF	TGTGCCAGCAGTGGGACTAGCGGGAGCTACGAGCAGTACTTC
TRBV7-9	TRBJ2-1	NA	NA	CASSDRRDNEQFF	TGTGCCAGCAGCGACCGGAGGGACAATGAGCAGTTCTTC
TRBV6-1	TRBJ2-2	NA	TRBD2	CASSEWAGGDTGELFF	TGTGCCAGCAGTGAATGGGCGGGAGGGGACACCGGGGAGCTGTTTTTT
TRBV7-3	TRBJ2-1	once	NA	CASSRTAGNEQFF	TGTGCCAGCAGTCGGACCGCGGGCAATGAGCAGTTCTTC
TRBV4-3	TRBJ1-1	NA	NA	CASSHGWYRADTEAFF	TGCGCCAGCAGCCATGGATGGTACAGGGCCGACACTGAAGCTTTCTTT
TRBV7-2	TRBJ1-4	NA	TRBD1	CASSLWDSNEKLFF	TGTGCCAGCAGCTTATGGGACAGTAATGAAAAACTGTTTTTT
TRBV7-2	TRBJ2-5	NA	NA	CASSLAYGVSQETQYF	TGTGCCAGCAGCTTAGCGTACGGGGTTAGTCAAGAGACCCAGTACTTC
TRBV30	TRBJ1-5	NA	TRBD1	CAWNRQGGNQPQHF	TGTGCCTGGAACAGACAGGGTGGCAATCAGCCCCAGCATTTT
TRBV5-4	TRBJ1-1	once	TRBD1	CASSPVTGGFTEAFF	TGTGCCAGCAGCCCAGTGACAGGGGGCTTCACTGAAGCTTTCTTT
TRBV30	TRBJ1-1	NA	TRBD1	CAWSVQGGMNTEAFF	TGTGCCTGGAGTGTACAGGGGGGGATGAACACTGAAGCTTTCTTT
TRBV19	TRBJ2-5	NA	TRBD1	CASTDRGKTQYF	TGTGCCAGTACGGACAGGGGGAAGACCCAGTACTTC
TRBV27	TRBJ1-1	NA	NA	CASSFLQPPPNTEAFF	TGTGCCAGCAGTTTCTTACAGCCTCCACCGAACACTGAAGCTTTCTTT
TRBV7-9	TRBJ2-7	NA	TRBD1	CASSLPGTATYEQYF	TGTGCCAGCAGCTTGCCCGGGACAGCGACCTACGAGCAGTACTTC
TRBV5-1	TRBJ2-2	NA	TRBD2	CASSSDILGLAGTGELFF	TGCGCCAGCAGCTCCGACATACTAGGACTAGCGGGAACCGGGGAGCTGTTTTTT
TRBV5-1	TRBJ1-2	NA	TRBD1	CASSTAGGSGNGYTF	TGCGCCAGCAGTACCGCAGGGGGATCGGGTAATGGCTACACCTTC
TRBV4-3	TRBJ2-1	NA	NA	CASSQEFGGNEQFF	TGCGCCAGCAGCCAAGAATTTGGGGGGAATGAGCAGTTCTTC
TRBV9	TRBJ2-2	NA	NA	CASSVRGTGELFF	TGTGCCAGCAGCGTACGGGGGACCGGGGAGCTGTTTTTT
TRBV7-9	TRBJ2-5	NA	TRBD1	CASRAGTGGFQETQYF	TGTGCCAGTCGGGCTGGGACAGGGGGCTTTCAAGAGACCCAGTACTTC
TRBV9	TRBJ2-6	NA	NA	CASSVGGGSGANVLTF	TGTGCCAGCAGCGTAGGTGGGGGGTCTGGGGCCAACGTCCTGACTTTC
TRBV6-4	TRBJ2-1	few	NA	CASSDRWLDEQFF	TGTGCCAGCAGTGACAGGTGGCTAGATGAGCAGTTCTTC
TRBV28	TRBJ1-2	NA	NA	CASSPSEVFGYTF	TGTGCCAGCAGTCCCTCGGAGGTCTTTGGCTACACCTTC
TRBV7-3	TRBJ1-2	NA	TRBD1	CASSQGQGTGYTF	TGTGCCAGCAGCCAAGGACAGGGGACTGGCTACACCTTC
TRBV11-3	TRBJ2-2	NA	NA	CASSLSQAESTGELFF	TGTGCCAGCAGCCTGTCCCAGGCAGAGAGCACCGGGGAGCTGTTTTTT
TRBV5-1	TRBJ1-2	NA	NA	CASSLEAGVRGYTF	TGCGCCAGCAGCTTGGAGGCAGGGGTTAGGGGCTACACCTTC
TRBV7-9	TRBJ1-1	NA	NA	CASSSAGRVTEAFF	TGTGCCAGCAGCTCCGCTGGGAGGGTCACTGAAGCTTTCTTT
TRBV5-1	TRBJ2-2	once	NA	CASSDHRPGELFF	TGCGCCAGCAGCGATCACAGACCTGGCGAGCTGTTTTTT
TRBV4-1	TRBJ2-7	NA	NA	CASSQGLYFEQYF	TGCGCCAGCAGCCAGGGACTCTATTTCGAGCAGTACTTC
TRBV27	TRBJ1-3	NA	TRBD1	CASSAYRGLSGNTIYF	TGTGCCAGCAGTGCCTACAGGGGGCTCTCTGGAAACACCATATATTTT
TRBV5-4	TRBJ2-1	NA	TRBD2	CASSPTASGINEQFF	TGTGCCAGCAGCCCAACGGCTAGCGGTATCAATGAGCAGTTCTTC
TRBV28	TRBJ2-7	NA	TRBD1	CASRSPGQGHEQYF	TGTGCCAGCAGGTCACCCGGACAGGGTCACGAGCAGTACTTC
TRBV18	TRBJ2-1	NA	TRBD2	CASSLGTSGRPLSDEQFF	TGTGCCAGCTCACTCGGGACTAGCGGGAGGCCCCTTTCAGATGAGCAGTTCTTC
TRBV12-5	TRBJ2-1	NA	TRBD2	CASGLVRSGTSGRAREQFF	TGTGCTAGTGGTTTGGTACGGTCCGGGACTAGCGGGAGGGCACGGGAGCAGTTCTTC
TRBV9	TRBJ2-1	NA	TRBD1	CASSLQGVSYNEQFF	TGTGCCAGCAGCCTACAGGGGGTTTCCTACAATGAGCAGTTCTTC
TRBV4-2	TRBJ1-1	once	NA	CASSLTEGSTEAFF	TGTGCCAGCAGCCTTACGGAGGGATCCACTGAAGCTTTCTTT